The rows below give T cell receptor beta chains drawn from one sample of a study of cytomegalovirus exposure and HLA in healthy donors. Generated by immunoSEQ multiplex PCR, the TCRdb table keeps only in-frame clones and is missing some. The sample has 80,000 to 90,000 clones; roughly 76% are singletons. Sequenced: PBMCs. The receptors stem from a young woman in good health and CMV-seronegative. CDR3s leave out the opening cysteine and the closing phenylalanine or tryptophan. The order of the fields is V gene, CDR3 protein.

v_gene: TRBV7-9
CDR3aa: SSSYRQGTPLNTEAF

v_gene: TRBV7-9
CDR3aa: SSSPRASGRIGTDTQY

v_gene: TRBV6-1
CDR3aa: ASSGGLAGGQDTQY

v_gene: TRBV4-3
CDR3aa: ASSPREVGSTQY

v_gene: TRBV5-5
CDR3aa: ASSLDPLAGVPYEQY

v_gene: TRBV18
CDR3aa: ASSLAPAGTKYTEAF

v_gene: TRBV25-1
CDR3aa: ASSEPGQGYYGYT

v_gene: TRBV18
CDR3aa: ASSPSGVETQY

v_gene: TRBV19
CDR3aa: ASNGRASDTQY

v_gene: TRBV2
CDR3aa: ASNPGIANTGELF

v_gene: TRBV6-5
CDR3aa: ASRATGFYEQY